The entry below gives a single T cell receptor (beta chain) sequence along with its context. These data are taken from a study of T cell responses to AZD1222 COVID-19 vaccine. Some clones are missing from TCRdb's copy, which holds only in-frame ones; the method was immunoSEQ multiplex PCR. The repertoire includes about 94,000 clones, 85% of them detected once, and roughly 4.5% sits in the top ten. CDR3 length equals 15 residues. The ends lost 5 bases at V and 6 bases at J; junction bases unmatched: 7. Germline CDR1 LGHNA, CDR2 YNFKEQ. The rearrangement joins TRBV4-2 to TRBJ2-1; 10 nucleotides align to TRBD2. The specimen comprised peripheral blood, sampled 28 days after the second AZD1222 dose. This TCR derives from an adult who received the AZD1222 COVID-19 vaccine. The DNA of the CDR3 is TGTGCCAGCAGCTACCTACTAGCGGGGACCAATGAGCAGTTCTTC. Protein sequence: CASSYLLAGTNEQFF.